This TCR beta chain stems from a study of blood T cell repertoires in COVID-19. Overall study: Nucleic acid was either cDNA or gDNA, and it came from T cells, B-cell-depleted T cells, or PBMCs.

This table comes from immunoSEQ multiplex PCR, and its TCRdb copy is limited to in-frame clones, with some not included. The repertoire holds some 350,000 clones, with roughly 90% as singletons. The CDR3 runs to 19 residues. CDR1 and CDR2 from the germline V gene are SGDLS and YYNGEE. V lost 3 bases, J lost 0 bases, and 12 bases stayed unmatched. This TCR was sampled from a man aged 18 to 29 with active or convalescent COVID-19. This rearrangement joins TRBV9 to TRBJ1-4, with 9 positions matching TRBD1. Sequenced sample: peripheral blood. The CDR3 region is CASSATGQGTIATNEKLFF. The CDR3 DNA is TGTGCCAGCAGCGCAACAGGACAGGGGACCATTGCAACTAATGAAAAACTGTTTTTT.